Listed below are T cell receptor beta chains from one sample, sequenced in a study of T cell responses to AZD1222 COVID-19 vaccine. TCRdb keeps only in-frame clones here, not all; method: immunoSEQ multiplex PCR. This sample carries 100,000 or so clones, approximately 90% of them seen once, and the ten largest clones take around 2.3%. Here the sequenced sample was peripheral blood, taken on day 0 of AZD1222 vaccination. These receptors originate from an adult in good health. Each CDR3 is given with its conserved first and last residue.

TRBV18 | 18 | CASSPPGQSVSGANVLTF
TRBV28 | 14 | CASSLSQRNTEAFF
TRBV5-4 | 16 | CASSTPGQGARTEAFF
TRBV6-5 | 13 | CASKSGGVNEAFF
TRBV9 | 15 | CASSPGLGSSYEQYF
TRBV29-1 | 14 | CSVEGGGHHNEQFF
TRBV29-1 | 13 | CSVDHGTLYGYTF
TRBV14 | 16 | CASSRRTGQMNTEAFF
TRBV6-5 | 11 | CATYGIYGYTF
TRBV29-1 | 14 | CSGQGAGKRNEQFF
TRBV19 | 14 | CASSIVTNTGELFF
TRBV9 | 15 | CASSVEGATGNTIYF
TRBV28 | 14 | CASSFRAGRSEQYF
TRBV20-1 | 10 | CSAFYNEQFF
TRBV7-2 | 14 | CASSRGQNNSPLHF
TRBV4-1 | 20 | CASSLPRWTSGGAGSDTQYF
TRBV5-5 | 15 | CASSRQGQGNQPQHF
TRBV5-1 | 14 | CASSLWANAYEQYF
TRBV11-3 | 16 | CASSHSPGQGAPEAFF
TRBV14 | 13 | CASSLMGVYEQYF
TRBV11-3 | 14 | CASSRGQGEGGYTF
TRBV4-3 | 15 | CASSQIEGAGTEAFF
TRBV19 | 14 | CASSIQGVNQPQHF
TRBV7-9 | 13 | CASSFQGNTEAFF
TRBV10-3 | 16 | CATSTQTGGSGNTIYF
TRBV25-1 | 14 | CASSEELLGTEAFF
TRBV11-3 | 16 | CASSLPGTPNTGELFF
TRBV6-4 | 14 | CASSASPGQETQYF